The present TCR beta chain was sequenced within a study of T cell responses to AZD1222 COVID-19 vaccine. Whole-study results and caveats: It should be noted that donors were predominantly white British and more often female, and clonal diversity was possibly underestimated. Vaccine-associated CD4 TCRs spanned spike, dominant at 160-218 and 743-854. Only five or six AZD1222 recipients were seropositive at baseline.

Clones were sequenced by immunoSEQ multiplex PCR, and TCRdb holds only the in-frame ones, with some missing. The table includes around 100,000 clones, about nine tenths detected once. A word on this clone: The antigen is undetermined.

The ends lost 2 bases at V and 6 bases at J; junction bases unmatched: 7. The CDR3 consists of 15 residues. Germline CDR1 is SGHTA and CDR2 is FQGTGA. This sequence originates from an adult in good health. This specimen was peripheral blood, taken on day 0 of AZD1222 vaccination. The chain is built from TRBV7-3 and TRBJ2-1; TRBD1 agrees at 7 bases. The CDR3 loop reads CASSLAQGPGNEQFF. The CDR3 DNA sequence: TGTGCCAGCAGCTTAGCACAGGGGCCGGGCAATGAGCAGTTCTTC.